The clone carrying this TCR beta chain has more than one count but fewer than ten. The antigen is unknown. These donors counted as nominally healthy when sampled, but unrecorded immune exposures were likely. CDR1 and CDR2 (germline): MNHEY, SVGAGI. J lost 8 bases, V lost 2 bases, and 4 bases had no gene match. This CDR3 is built from 14 residues. These data belong to a study of cytomegalovirus exposure and HLA in healthy donors. Study details: Earlier, approximately 180 million T cells were analyzed, and 117 million unique TCR beta sequences were found among them.

Broader study findings: The authors later linked a missense DCLRE1C variant to TCR beta V- and J-gene trimming. The records held CMV serostatus as the only immune exposure information.

In the PCR, 60 Vbeta and 13 Jbeta primers were used. The assay was immunoSEQ multiplex PCR, and TCRdb's table has in-frame clones only and misses some. The repertoire holds under 100,000 clones, with roughly 80% as singletons. This TCR was recovered from a boy younger than 18 in good health and CMV-seronegative. V usage is TRBV6-5 and J usage is TRBJ1-1; 11 nucleotides agree with TRBD1. Sequenced sample: PBMCs. The CDR3, as DNA: TGTGCCAGCAGTTACGGACAGGGGGCCATGGAAGCTTTCTTT. It yields the protein CASSYGQGAMEAFF.